What follows are 16 T cell receptor beta chains derived from one specimen sequenced in a study of CD8+ T cells in alopecia areata. Investigators isolated RNA and reverse transcribed it into cDNA to act as the sequencing template. The method was immunoSEQ multiplex PCR; TCRdb's version includes in-frame clones alone and lacks a portion of them. This repertoire shows some 180,000 clones, around 63% found once; its top ten account for around 1.8%. The material sequenced was CD4+ T cells sorted from blood, taken at week 0. Receptors were obtained from a human donor with alopecia areata.

This clone was detected only a few times. The rearrangement links TRBV5-1 to TRBJ2-3; D may match TRBD1 or TRBD2 (5 bases each). This CDR3 region has 14 residues. V lost 2 bases, J lost 8 bases, and 15 bases lay in between. Germline CDR1 SGHRS, CDR2 YFSETQ. The CDR3 nucleotides read TGCGCCAGCAGCTTTAGTACTAGGGACGGTACGCAGTATTTT. This gives the protein CASSFSTRDGTQYF.

The chain recombines TRBV19 with TRBJ1-5; TRBD1 agrees at 7 bases. Germline values: CDR1 LNHDA, CDR2 SQIVND (reference sequence). J was trimmed by 2 bases and V by 6 bases; bases with no gene match: 4. There are 14 residues in the CDR3. For the CDR3, the DNA is TGTGCCAGTAGAAAGGGACAGCGCAATCAGCCCCAGCATTTT. Its protein product is CASRKGQRNQPQHF.

The rearrangement uses TRBV15 and TRBJ2-2; 10 nucleotides agree with TRBD2. V gave up 1 base and J gave up 8 bases; unmatched junction bases: 10. The CDR3 is made up of 17 amino acids. CDR1 is LNHNV, CDR2 YYDKDF, per germline (reference sequence). CDR3: CATSRGAGGPVSGELFF. CDR3 coding DNA: TGTGCCACCAGCAGAGGAGCGGGGGGGCCTGTCTCTGGGGAGCTGTTTTTT.

V gene TRBV5-1 combines with J gene TRBJ2-6, with 14 bases matching TRBD2. V was clipped by 3 bases and J by 1 base; unmatched bases: 6. The germline gives CDR1 SGHRS, CDR2 YFSETQ. There are 19 residues in the CDR3. The CDR3 DNA follows: TGCGCCAGCAGCTCGGGACTAGCGGGGGCCCTTTCTGGGGCCAACGTCCTGACTTTC. Translating it yields CASSSGLAGALSGANVLTF.

The rearrangement links TRBV4-1 to TRBJ1-5, with D hard to call. V gave up 0 bases and J gave up 2 bases, with 8 bases separating them. The CDR3 extends over 15 amino acids. Germline assignment: CDR1 MGHRA and CDR2 YSYEKL. CDR3 amino acids: CASSQEWFGNQPQHF. CDR3 DNA sequence: TGCGCCAGCAGCCAAGAATGGTTTGGCAATCAGCCCCAGCATTTT.

This chain uses TRBV30 with TRBJ1-2; D not resolved. This CDR3 is built from 11 residues. The germline CDR1 and CDR2 sequences are GTSNPN and SVGIG (reference sequence). Trimming left V 0 bases short and J 8 bases short, with 7 bases between. CDR3 sequence: CAWSVDKGYTF. The DNA for the CDR3 is TGTGCCTGGAGTGTCGACAAAGGCTACACCTTC. The variable domain in full, with the rest retrieved from reference TRBV30 and TRBJ1-2, is SQTIHQWPATLVQPVGSPLSLECTVEGTSNPNLYWYRQAAGRGLQLLFYSVGIGQISSEVPQNLSASRPQDRQFILSSKKLLLSDSGFYLCAWSVDKGYTFGSGTRLTVV.

This clone was counted once. This chain uses TRBV30 with TRBJ1-5; TRBD1 is a possible D gene (5 bases). This CDR3 contains 15 residues. The V gene's germline CDR1 is GTSNPN and CDR2 SVGIG (reference sequence). The ends were cut back, 3 bases at V and 9 bases at J, with 21 bases in the middle. CDR3 residues: CAWSGRGSQMGPQHF. CDR3 in DNA: TGTGCCTGGAGCGGCCGGGGCAGCCAGATGGGGCCCCAGCATTTT.

This clone is labeled as medium-sized. The V and J genes are TRBV7-2 and TRBJ2-2; 7 bases line up with TRBD1. Trimming at V came to 5 bases and at J to 5 bases, leaving 8 bases not matched to a gene. Looked up from germline, CDR1 is SGHTA and CDR2 is FQGNSA. The CDR3 has 15 residues. CDR3 nucleotide sequence: TGTGCCAGCAGCCAGACAGGGTGGGGTACCGGGGAGCTGTTTTTT. Its protein product is CASSQTGWGTGELFF.

The J gene is TRBJ1-4, the V gene TRBV23-1; 7 nucleotides line up with TRBD1. TRBV23-1 is an ORF, with its function uncertain. The CDR3 runs to 15 residues. The V segment lost 10 bases and the J segment 7 bases; nucleotides outside the gene matches: 15. The CDR3 protein is CATSPARGLSEKLFF. CDR3 nucleotide sequence: TGCGCCACTTCCCCGGCGAGGGGGCTGAGTGAAAAACTGTTTTTT.

This rearrangement joins TRBV7-9 to TRBJ1-2; D gene uncertain. The CDR3 totals 12 residues. CDR1 is SEHNR, CDR2 FQNEAQ, per germline (reference sequence). Deletions cut 3 bases from V and 5 bases from J, with 7 bases between. The CDR3 spells CASSFEEYGYTF. Written as DNA, the CDR3 is TGTGCCAGCAGCTTCGAGGAGTATGGCTACACCTTC.

This chain connects TRBV19 to TRBJ1-2; 8 nucleotides agree with TRBD1. CDR1 LNHDA and CDR2 SQIVND come from the germline V gene (reference sequence). Germline trimming cut 6 bases from V and 2 bases from J; bases unmatched to any gene: 2. The CDR3 is 13 residues long. The CDR3 reads CASSRTGNYGYTF. CDR3 DNA sequence: TGTGCCAGTAGCCGGACAGGGAACTATGGCTACACCTTC.

The rearrangement joins TRBV25-1 to TRBJ2-6, with D tentatively TRBD1 (5 bases). The CDR3 totals 15 residues. V was shortened by 3 bases and J by 2 bases, with 8 bases between the two germline ends. CDR1 and CDR2 from the germline V gene are MGHDK and SYGVNS. CDR3 in amino acids: CASSEVGAGANVLTF. CDR3 DNA sequence: TGTGCCAGCAGTGAGGTAGGGGCTGGGGCCAACGTCCTGACTTTC.

This clone was seen more than once but under ten times. The rearrangement joins TRBV29-1 to TRBJ1-2, with TRBD1 matching over 8 bases. Losses at the gene ends were 6 bases for V and 6 bases for J; bases not matched to a gene: 9. Germline values: CDR1 SQVTM, CDR2 ANQGSEA. The CDR3 has 13 residues. CDR3 coding DNA: TGCAGCGTAGGACAGGGTGGTCGACATGGCTACACCTTC. It translates to CSVGQGGRHGYTF.

This clone has a single count. The rearrangement links TRBV10-3 to TRBJ2-1; D may be TRBD1 (5 bases). The germline gives CDR1 ENHRY, CDR2 SYGVKD. This CDR3 is built from 15 residues. Trimming removed 1 base at V and 1 base at J, with 8 bases between. The CDR3, as DNA: TGTGCCATCAGTGAGTGGACACCTTCCTACAATGAGCAGTTCTTC. Its translation is CAISEWTPSYNEQFF.

The chain has TRBV7-2 and TRBJ2-5, with 7 bases that match TRBD1. Germline assignment: CDR1 SGHTA and CDR2 FQGNSA. The CDR3 is 14 amino acids. J lost 5 bases, V lost 2 bases, and 5 bases had no gene match. The CDR3 is CASSLSTGMETQYF. The CDR3 DNA reads as TGTGCCAGCAGCTTATCGACAGGGATGGAGACCCAGTACTTC.

The chain joins TRBV29-1 to TRBJ2-7; 9 bases are shared with TRBD1. The CDR3 is 16 amino acids. CDR1 is SQVTM, CDR2 ANQGSEA, per germline. J lost 3 bases, V lost 6 bases, and 15 bases had no gene match. CDR3 sequence (DNA): TGCAGCGTATCGCAACCTCTAGGGACAGGGAACTACGAGCAGTACTTC. Its translation is CSVSQPLGTGNYEQYF.